This TCR beta chain is drawn from a study of T-cell reconstitution after alpha-beta-depleted transplantation in children. For this clonotype: What it recognizes is unknown.

The study, taken as a whole, reports: Several patients had high TCRbeta diversity at day 60; it came from surviving recipient T cells and thymic progenitors. Most T-cell counts and diversity one year after the transplant came from T cells that were newly produced.

The CDR3 extends over 21 amino acids. The V gene end was trimmed by 4 bases and the J gene end by 4 bases; junction bases not matched to a gene: 24. A library of TCRbeta sequences, prepared with unique molecular identifiers, was generated. TCRdb re-called the PCR reads through MiXCR, storing one row per CDR3 protein. The top ten clones hold more than 95% of a sample with about 58,000 distinct CDR3 sequences, 44% of them seen once. Sequences were derived from PBMCs, mostly from graft donor cells, sampled 360 days after TCRalphabeta/CD19-depleted stem cell transplant. This receptor was taken from a male patient younger than 18 who had a stem cell transplant for acute lymphoblastic leukemia, so the T cells may come from the graft donor. J is TRBJ2-1 and V is TRBV12-3 or TRBV12-4; 8 bases align to TRBD2. CDR3 in amino acids: CASSSTTLSGNNVGVYNEQFF. The CDR3 nucleotides are TGTGCCAGCAGTTCTACCACCCTTAGCGGGAACAATGTTGGTGTATACAATGAGCAGTTCTTC.